This paragraph reports one T cell receptor beta chain. Germline V gene sequence: CDR1 SGHAT, CDR2 FQNNGV. This CDR3 has 16 residues. The V and J ends lost 5 bases and 0 bases, in that order; junction bases with no gene match: 7. These data come from a study of blood T cell repertoires in COVID-19. As for the study in general: Sites across the United States, Italy and Spain contributed samples from acute and convalescent COVID-19. PBMCs, B-cell-depleted T cells, or T cells were the source of the cDNA or gDNA that made up the material.

In the original analysis: Amplification from reference gene primers served as the basis for estimated nucleated cell counts. The method was immunoSEQ multiplex PCR; TCRdb's version includes in-frame clones alone and lacks a portion of them. Clone size and V and J calls were adopted from that table, with D and trimming inferred from the DNA. The table lists some 98,000 clones, around 80% of them singletons. The sample was peripheral blood. The chain is built from TRBV11-2 and TRBJ2-1; 7 bases map to TRBD1. This TCR was sampled from a man between 70 and 80 years old with acute or convalescent COVID-19. The CDR3 DNA reads TGTGCCAGCAGCATTTCACAGGGGAGCTCCTACAATGAGCAGTTCTTC. Translating it yields CASSISQGSSYNEQFF. Together with reference TRBV11-2 and TRBJ2-1, the CDR3 gives the full variable domain: EAGVAQSPRYKIIEKRQSVAFWCNPISGHATLYWYQQILGQGPKLLIQFQNNGVVDDSQLPKDRFSAERLKGVDSTLKIQPAKLEDSAVYLCASSISQGSSYNEQFFGPGTRLTVL.